A single sample is the source of the 12 T cell receptor beta chains below, sequenced in a study of shared clonotypes between healthy human individuals. Profiled with immunoSEQ multiplex PCR; TCRdb holds only in-frame clones, not every one. The repertoire has some 490,000 clones, roughly 80% of them found once; the top ten carry roughly an eighth. Source material: PBMCs. These receptors came from a woman aged 40 to 55 in good health. Some clones in this sample may be carry-over from other donors' samples.

This clone came up a few times. This chain connects TRBV18 to TRBJ1-1; no firm D call. The CDR3 sequence is 13 residues long. V was cut by 3 bases and J by 4 bases, with 9 bases left in between. The germline CDR1 and CDR2 sequences are KGHSH and LQKENI. The CDR3 nucleotides are TGTGCCAGCTCACCCGGGGAGGGCACTGAAGCTTTCTTT. Translation: CASSPGEGTEAFF.

The V and J genes are TRBV6-1 and TRBJ2-2; the match to TRBD2 covers 7 bases. Trimming cost V 8 bases and J 5 bases; bases outside gene matches: 5. The CDR3 runs to 13 residues. The V gene's germline CDR1 is MNHNS and CDR2 SASEGT. Here the CDR3 DNA reads TGTGCCAGCGGCGGGAGACAAACCGGGGAGCTGTTTTTT. This sequence encodes CASGGRQTGELFF.

The chain recombines TRBV18 with TRBJ1-2; 12 bases are shared with TRBD1. The CDR3 sequence is 15 residues long. Germline assignment: CDR1 KGHSH and CDR2 LQKENI. V shed 6 bases, J shed 0 bases, and the junction held 2 bases outside the gene matches. CDR3 protein: CASSGTGGTNYGYTF. The CDR3 coding sequence is TGTGCCAGCTCCGGGACAGGGGGCACTAACTATGGCTACACCTTC.

As concerns this clone: This likely came from a read error, as a far larger clone is one base away. In the same sample, other DNA sequences code for this CDR3. This chain connects TRBV11-2 to TRBJ1-1; no clear D gene. This CDR3 region has 13 residues. Per germline, CDR1 SGHAT and CDR2 FQNNGV. The CDR3 region is CASSQRENTEAFF. As DNA, the CDR3 is TGTGCCAGCAGTCAAAGGGAGAACACTGAAGCCTTCTTT.

This sequence joins TRBV28 and TRBJ2-7, with D possibly being TRBD1 or TRBD2 (5 bases each). V shed 8 bases and J shed 0 bases, with 17 bases lying between them. The CDR3 has 15 residues. Germline CDR1 reads MDHEN; CDR2 reads SYDVKM. CDR3 in amino acids: CASRRPGRHSYEQYF. As DNA, the CDR3 is TGTGCCAGCCGAAGACCGGGACGGCACTCCTACGAGCAGTACTTC.

As to this clone: The junction shows a germline mismatch at one end, possibly a read error. The rearrangement uses TRBV5-6 and TRBJ2-3; the match to TRBD1 covers 7 bases. Germline values: CDR1 SGHDT, CDR2 YYEEEE. The CDR3 length is 11 residues. CDR3 sequence (DNA): TGTGCCAGCAGCAGGACAGGTACGCAGTATTTT. Protein product: CASSRTGTQYF. Using reference TRBV5-6 and TRBJ2-3 for the parts outside the CDR3, the full variable domain is DAGVTQSPTHLIKTRGQQVTLRCSPKSGHDTVSWYQQALGQGPQFIFQYYEEEERQRGNFPDRFSGHQFPNYSSELNVNALLLGDSALYLCASSRTGTQYFGPGTRLTVL.

As to this clone: This sample also contains other DNA sequences that code for the same CDR3. V gene TRBV5-1 combines with J gene TRBJ1-2; D gene uncertain. CDR3 length equals 13 residues. CDR1 SGHRS and CDR2 YFSETQ come from the germline V gene. Trimming pared 0 bases from V and 4 bases from J, leaving 7 bases between. CDR3 residues: CASSLGTLYGYTF. The CDR3, as DNA: TGCGCCAGCAGCTTGGGGACCCTCTATGGCTACACCTTC.

For this clone: This could be a read error, since a much larger clone is one nucleotide away. The rearrangement links TRBV4-1 to TRBJ2-5, with a weak D call TRBD1 (5 bases). This CDR3 has 14 residues. Germline-derived CDR1 and CDR2 are MGHRA and YSYEKL. CDR3 in amino acids: CASGLTTAQGTQYF. DNA for the CDR3: TGCGCCAGCGGGCTCACGACAGCACAAGGGACCCAGTACTTC.

The chain links TRBV28 to TRBJ2-5, with a tentative D call TRBD2 (5 bases). Deletions cut 5 bases from V and 7 bases from J, with 14 bases between. The CDR3 is made up of 13 amino acids. CDR1 is MDHEN, CDR2 SYDVKM, per germline. DNA for the CDR3: TGTGCCAGCAGTAGAGGACCCCGGGGGACCCAGTACTTC. This sequence encodes CASSRGPRGTQYF. The full variable domain, its missing parts supplied by reference TRBV28 and TRBJ2-5, is DVKVTQSSRYLVKRTGEKVFLECVQDMDHENMFWYRQDPGLGLRLIYFSYDVKMKEKGDIPEGYSVSREKKERFSLILESASTNQTSMYLCASSRGPRGTQYFGPGTRLLVL.

About this clone: The junction departs from germline at one end; a sequencing error may be responsible. The chain employs TRBV5-4 and TRBJ2-7; 13 bases map to TRBD2. This CDR3 comprises 14 residues. Germline values: CDR1 SGHNT, CDR2 YYREEE (reference sequence). CDR3 sequence: CASSLGLAGGGPDF. In DNA, the CDR3 is TGTGCCAGCAGCTTGGGACTAGCGGGAGGAGGTCCTGACTTC.

Comment on this clone: The sample contains more than one DNA sequence encoding this CDR3. The chain joins TRBV5-4 to TRBJ1-3; TRBD1 is a possible D gene (6 bases). CDR1 is SGHNT and CDR2 is YYREEE in the germline V gene (reference sequence). V was clipped by 4 bases and J by 1 base, with 9 bases between them. The CDR3 runs to 14 residues. The CDR3 DNA sequence: TGTGCCAGCAGCATACAGGGATCTGGAAACACCATATATTTT. Amino acids: CASSIQGSGNTIYF.

The chain recombines TRBV9 with TRBJ2-7; tentative D call: TRBD2 (5 bases). CDR1 is SGDLS, CDR2 YYNGEE, per germline. V shed 4 bases and J shed 0 bases, with 11 bases lying between them. This CDR3 has 14 amino acids. CDR3 DNA: TGTGCCAGCAGCCCACGACTAAGCTCCTACGAGCAGTACTTC. Protein: CASSPRLSSYEQYF.